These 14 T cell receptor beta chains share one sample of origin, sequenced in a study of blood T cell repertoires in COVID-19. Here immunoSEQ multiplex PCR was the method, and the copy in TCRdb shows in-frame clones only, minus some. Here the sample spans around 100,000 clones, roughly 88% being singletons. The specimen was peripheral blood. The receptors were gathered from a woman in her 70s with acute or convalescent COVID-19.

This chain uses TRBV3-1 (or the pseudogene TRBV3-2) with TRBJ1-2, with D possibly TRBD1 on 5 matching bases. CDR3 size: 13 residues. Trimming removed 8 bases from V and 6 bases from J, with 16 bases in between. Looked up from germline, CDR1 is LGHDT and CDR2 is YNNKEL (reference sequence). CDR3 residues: CASRPAGLDGYTF. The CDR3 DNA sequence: TGTGCCAGCCGCCCCGCAGGGCTGGATGGCTACACCTTC.

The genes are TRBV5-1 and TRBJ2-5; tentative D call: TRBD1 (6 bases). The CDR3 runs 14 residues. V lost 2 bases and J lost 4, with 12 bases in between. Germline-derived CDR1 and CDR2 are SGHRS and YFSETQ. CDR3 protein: CASSLQGPAETQYF. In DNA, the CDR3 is TGCGCCAGCAGCTTACAGGGCCCAGCAGAGACCCAGTACTTC.

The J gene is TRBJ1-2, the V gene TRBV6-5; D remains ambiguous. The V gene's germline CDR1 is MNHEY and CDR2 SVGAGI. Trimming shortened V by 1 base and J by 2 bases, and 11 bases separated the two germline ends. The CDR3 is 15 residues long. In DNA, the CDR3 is TGTGCCAGCAGTTACTTGGACTCAAGAAACTATGGCTACACCTTC. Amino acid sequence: CASSYLDSRNYGYTF.

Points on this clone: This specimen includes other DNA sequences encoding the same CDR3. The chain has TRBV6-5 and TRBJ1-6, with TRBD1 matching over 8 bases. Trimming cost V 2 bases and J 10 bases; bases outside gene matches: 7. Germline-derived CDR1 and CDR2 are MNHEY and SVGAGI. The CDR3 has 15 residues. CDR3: CASSYPRGLNSPLHF. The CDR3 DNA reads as TGTGCCAGCAGTTACCCCAGGGGGCTTAACTCACCCCTCCACTTT.

CDR3 residues: CASSSEGDTEAFF. Here the CDR3 DNA reads TGTGCCAGCAGTTCTGAGGGCGACACTGAAGCTTTCTTT. V usage is TRBV2 and J usage is TRBJ1-1; D remains ambiguous. The CDR3 contains 13 residues. Germline assignment: CDR1 SNHLY and CDR2 FYNNEI. V lost 5 bases and J 3 bases, leaving 10 bases between the germline ends.

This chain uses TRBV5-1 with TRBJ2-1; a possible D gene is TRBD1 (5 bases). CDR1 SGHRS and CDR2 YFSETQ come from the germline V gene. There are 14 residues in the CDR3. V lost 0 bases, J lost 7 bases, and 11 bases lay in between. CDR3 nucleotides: TGCGCCAGCAGCTTGGAAGGGGATGAGAATGAGCAGTTCTTC. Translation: CASSLEGDENEQFF.

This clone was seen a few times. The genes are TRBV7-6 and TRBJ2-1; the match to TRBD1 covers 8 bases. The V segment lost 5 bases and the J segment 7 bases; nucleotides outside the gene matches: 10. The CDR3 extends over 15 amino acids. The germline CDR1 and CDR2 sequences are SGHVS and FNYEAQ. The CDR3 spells CASSPSGGRGNEQFF. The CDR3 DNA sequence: TGTGCCAGCAGCCCGTCAGGGGGCCGAGGGAATGAGCAGTTCTTC.

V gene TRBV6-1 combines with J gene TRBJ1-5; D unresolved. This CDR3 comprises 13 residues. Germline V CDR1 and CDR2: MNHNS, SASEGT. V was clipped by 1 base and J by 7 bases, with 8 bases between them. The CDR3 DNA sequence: TGTGCCAGCAGTGAAGGACGGGGACAGCCCCAGCATTTT. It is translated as CASSEGRGQPQHF.

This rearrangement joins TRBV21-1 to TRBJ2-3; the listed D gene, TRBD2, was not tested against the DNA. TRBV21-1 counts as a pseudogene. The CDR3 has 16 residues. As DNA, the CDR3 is TGTGCCAGCAGCAAAGCGCGGGGGCAGAGCACAGATACGCAGTATTTT. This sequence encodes CASSKARGQSTDTQYF.

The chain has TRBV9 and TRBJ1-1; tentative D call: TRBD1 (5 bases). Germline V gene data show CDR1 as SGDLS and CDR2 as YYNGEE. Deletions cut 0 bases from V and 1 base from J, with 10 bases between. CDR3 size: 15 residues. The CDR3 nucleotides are TGTGCCAGCAGCGTAGGGGCGGGGCGGAACACTGAAGCTTTCTTT. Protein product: CASSVGAGRNTEAFF.

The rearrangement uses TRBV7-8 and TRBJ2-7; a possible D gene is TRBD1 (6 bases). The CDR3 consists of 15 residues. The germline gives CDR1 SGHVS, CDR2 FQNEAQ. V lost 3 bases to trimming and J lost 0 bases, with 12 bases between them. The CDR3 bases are TGTGCCAGCAGCTTGGTGGGGGCAAGCTCCTACGAGCAGTACTTC. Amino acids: CASSLVGASSYEQYF.

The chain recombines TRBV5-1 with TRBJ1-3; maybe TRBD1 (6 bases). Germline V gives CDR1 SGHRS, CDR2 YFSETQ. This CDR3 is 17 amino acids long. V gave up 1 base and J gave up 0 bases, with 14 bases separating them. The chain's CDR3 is CASSLLGPDSSGNTIYF. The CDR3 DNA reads TGCGCCAGCAGCTTGTTAGGGCCGGACAGCTCTGGAAACACCATATATTTT. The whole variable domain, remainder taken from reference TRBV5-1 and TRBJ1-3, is KAGVTQTPRYLIKTRGQQVTLSCSPISGHRSVSWYQQTPGQGLQFLFEYFSETQRNKGNFPGRFSGRQFSNSRSEMNVSTLELGDSALYLCASSLLGPDSSGNTIYFGEGSWLTVV.

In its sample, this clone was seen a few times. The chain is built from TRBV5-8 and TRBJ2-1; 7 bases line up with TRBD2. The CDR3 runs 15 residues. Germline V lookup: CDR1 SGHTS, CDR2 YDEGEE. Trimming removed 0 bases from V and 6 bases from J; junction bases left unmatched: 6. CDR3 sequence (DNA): TGTGCCAGCAGCTTGGACCCGGGACTACCCAATGAGCAGTTCTTC. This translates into CASSLDPGLPNEQFF. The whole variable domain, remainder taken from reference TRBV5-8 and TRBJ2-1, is EAGVTQSPTHLIKTRGQQATLRCSPISGHTSVYWYQQALGLGLQFLLWYDEGEERNRGNFPPRFSGRQFPNYSSELNVNALELEDSALYLCASSLDPGLPNEQFFGPGTRLTVL.

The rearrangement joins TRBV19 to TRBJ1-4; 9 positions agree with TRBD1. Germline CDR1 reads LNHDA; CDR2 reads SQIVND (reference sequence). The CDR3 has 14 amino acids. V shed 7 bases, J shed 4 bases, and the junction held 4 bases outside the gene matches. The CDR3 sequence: CASTRGQGNEKLFF. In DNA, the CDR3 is TGTGCCAGTACCCGGGGACAGGGTAATGAAAAACTGTTTTTT. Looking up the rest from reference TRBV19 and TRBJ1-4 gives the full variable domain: DGGITQSPKYLFRKEGQNVTLSCEQNLNHDAMYWYRQDPGQGLRLIYYSQIVNDFQKGDIAEGYSVSREKKESFPLTVTSAQKNPTAFYLCASTRGQGNEKLFFGSGTQLSVL.